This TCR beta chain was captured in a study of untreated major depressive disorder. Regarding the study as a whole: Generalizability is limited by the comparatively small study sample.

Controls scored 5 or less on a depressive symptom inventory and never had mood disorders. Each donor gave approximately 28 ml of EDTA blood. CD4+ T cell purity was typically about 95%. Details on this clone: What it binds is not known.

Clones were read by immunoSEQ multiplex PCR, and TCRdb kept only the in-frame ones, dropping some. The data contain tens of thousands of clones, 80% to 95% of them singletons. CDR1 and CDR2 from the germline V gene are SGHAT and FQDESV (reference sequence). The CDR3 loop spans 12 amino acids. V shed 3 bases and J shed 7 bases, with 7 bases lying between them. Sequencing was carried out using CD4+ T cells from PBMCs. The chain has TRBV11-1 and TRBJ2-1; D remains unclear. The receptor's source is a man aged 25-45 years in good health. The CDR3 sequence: CASSFGLNEQFF. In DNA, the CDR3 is TGTGCCAGCAGCTTTGGTCTTAATGAGCAGTTCTTC.